The 9 T cell receptor beta chains listed next were all sequenced from one sample in a study of T cell responses to AZD1222 COVID-19 vaccine. TCRdb's table, derived via immunoSEQ multiplex PCR, lists solely in-frame clones and lacks some. The sample lists around 120,000 clones; roughly 90% were seen once. Source: peripheral blood, taken on day 0 of AZD1222 vaccination. Receptors were obtained from an adult in good health.

The chain links TRBV2 to TRBJ2-3; perhaps TRBD1 as D (5 bases). CDR1 and CDR2 (germline): SNHLY, FYNNEI. CDR3 length: 16 amino acids. Trimming pared 2 bases from V and 1 base from J, leaving 13 bases between. DNA of the CDR3: TGTGCCAGCAGTGAACAAGCAGGGTTGGGCACAGATACGCAGTATTTT. This translates into CASSEQAGLGTDTQYF.

This clone was observed once. The V and J genes are TRBV19 and TRBJ1-3; D is ambiguous. This CDR3 is 14 amino acids long. Trimming left V 5 bases short and J 0 bases short, with 8 bases between. The germline gives CDR1 LNHDA, CDR2 SQIVND (reference sequence). This CDR3 is CASSGLSSGNTIYF. As DNA, the CDR3 is TGTGCCAGTAGTGGACTGAGCTCTGGAAACACCATATATTTT.

The chain links TRBV28 to TRBJ2-7; D remains unclear. Germline CDR1 reads MDHEN; CDR2 reads SYDVKM. This CDR3 has 14 residues. Trimming cost V 6 bases and J 3 bases, with 15 bases left between them. This CDR3 is CASRPDQLYYEQYF. The CDR3 nucleotides read TGTGCCAGCAGGCCTGACCAGCTATACTACGAGCAGTACTTC.

The rearrangement joins TRBV2 to TRBJ1-5, with TRBD1 as a possible D gene (6 bases). With 1 base removed from V and 0 bases from J, the gap between germline ends came to 7 bases. Germline loops: CDR1 SNHLY, CDR2 FYNNEI. CDR3 length: 15 amino acids. The CDR3: CASSEGGPSNQPQHF. The CDR3 DNA sequence: TGTGCCAGCAGTGAAGGGGGGCCTAGCAATCAGCCCCAGCATTTT.

The chain combines TRBV29-1 with TRBJ2-7, with 7 nucleotides matching TRBD2. CDR3 length: 14 amino acids. CDR1 is SQVTM and CDR2 is ANQGSEA in the germline V gene. V gave up 4 bases and J gave up 0 bases; unmatched junction bases: 6. CDR3 nucleotide sequence: TGCAGCGTTGTTAAGCGGGGCTCCTCCTACGAGCAGTACTTC. This encodes CSVVKRGSSYEQYF.

This chain uses TRBV28 with TRBJ1-5; 9 bases agree with TRBD1. The CDR3 runs to 14 residues. Germline CDR1 is MDHEN and CDR2 is SYDVKM. V lost 5 bases to trimming and J lost 4 bases; unmatched junction nucleotides: 3. CDR3 loop: CASSEGTGNQPQHF. DNA of the CDR3: TGTGCCAGCAGTGAGGGGACAGGGAATCAGCCCCAGCATTTT.

V usage is TRBV19 and J usage is TRBJ1-1, with D tentatively TRBD1 (5 bases). Trimming removed 5 bases from V and 0 bases from J, with 10 bases in between. Germline loops: CDR1 LNHDA, CDR2 SQIVND (reference sequence). The CDR3 runs 14 residues. Here the CDR3 DNA reads TGTGCCAGTAGTCCCACAGGAATGAACACTGAAGCTTTCTTT. It specifies CASSPTGMNTEAFF.

CDR3 region: CASSDRSNYGYTF. In nucleotides, the CDR3 is TGTGCCAGCAGTGACCGAAGTAACTATGGCTACACCTTC. The gene calls are TRBV2 and TRBJ1-2; D is ambiguous. This CDR3 comprises 13 residues. Germline V CDR1 and CDR2: SNHLY, FYNNEI. Trimming left V 3 bases short and J 1 base short, with 6 bases between.

V and J are TRBV28 and TRBJ1-2; possible D gene TRBD1, 5 bases. The germline gives CDR1 MDHEN, CDR2 SYDVKM. The CDR3 runs 12 residues. The V and J ends lost 3 bases and 8 bases respectively, with 10 bases between them. The CDR3 DNA is TGTGCCAGCAGTTTGTCATGGGGGGGCTACACCTTC. Its protein product is CASSLSWGGYTF.